The 26 T cell receptor beta chains presented below share a single source sample, sequenced in a study of T cell repertoires in cytomegalovirus infection. TCRdb recomputed calls from the reads with MiXCR, one row per CDR3 protein. The sample includes roughly 200,000 distinct CDR3 sequences, 8% to 10% of them seen just once. Sequences were obtained from PBMCs. These receptors were collected from a human donor in good health (CMV status not recorded). Some clones in this sample may be carry-over from other donors' samples.

This clonotype was counted many times. V gene TRBV20-1 combines with J gene TRBJ2-7, with 10 bases lining up with TRBD1. Trimming cost V 8 bases and J 4 bases; bases outside gene matches: 11. Germline V gene sequence: CDR1 DFQATT, CDR2 SNEGSKA (reference sequence). The CDR3 has 14 amino acids. Here the CDR3 DNA reads TGCAGTACTTATGGGGGACAGGGGTTATACGAGCAGTACTTC. It codes for CSTYGGQGLYEQYF.

This clonotype was observed a handful of times. The gene calls are TRBV5-1 and TRBJ1-1; 8 bases line up with TRBD1. The CDR3 is made up of 14 amino acids. The V gene end was trimmed by 4 bases and the J gene end by 0 bases; junction bases not matched to a gene: 2. Germline CDR1 SGHRS, CDR2 YFSETQ. CDR3 amino acids: CASSKDRVNTEAFF. The CDR3 region has the DNA TGCGCCAGCAGCAAGGACAGGGTGAACACTGAAGCTTTCTTT.

This clonotype was recorded at least ten times. The chain is built from TRBV28 and TRBJ2-7, with TRBD1 matching 7 bases. The CDR3 covers 14 residues. Germline V gene data show CDR1 as MDHEN and CDR2 as SYDVKM. Germline trimming cut 2 bases from V and 8 bases from J; bases unmatched to any gene: 9. CDR3 region: CASSLPTGLRQQYF. CDR3 coding DNA: TGTGCCAGCAGTTTACCGACAGGGTTGAGACAGCAGTACTTC.

The chain carries TRBV7-2 and TRBJ2-1; D is perhaps TRBD1 (5 bases). V lost 1 base to trimming and J lost 6 bases, with 13 bases between them. The germline V gene has CDR1 SGHTA and CDR2 FQGNSA. This CDR3 region has 15 residues. The CDR3 DNA follows: TGTGCCAGCAGCTTAGGCAGGGCCCATCCCAATGAGCAGTTCTTC. Translated: CASSLGRAHPNEQFF.

This clonotype was counted only a few times. The gene calls are TRBV12-3 or TRBV12-4 and TRBJ1-1; D perhaps matches TRBD1 (5 bases). V lost 5 bases and J lost 9, with 13 bases in between. This CDR3 contains 12 residues. The CDR3 nucleotides are TGTGCCAGCAGTACCCCGACAGTGAAAGCTTTCTTT. Its protein is CASSTPTVKAFF.

This clonotype has at least ten counts. The rearrangement uses TRBV7-2 and TRBJ2-5; TRBD1 matches 9 bases. J gave up 5 bases and V 3 bases, and 4 bases lay outside the gene matches. Germline V lookup: CDR1 SGHTA, CDR2 FQGNSA. The CDR3 spans 14 residues. The CDR3 sequence: CASSFNRGRETQYF. As DNA, the CDR3 is TGTGCCAGCAGCTTCAACAGGGGGCGGGAGACCCAGTACTTC.

This clonotype was recorded many times. The chain uses TRBV6-2 or TRBV6-3 and TRBJ1-1, with TRBD1 matching 7 bases. The ends lost 6 bases at V and 2 bases at J; junction bases unmatched: 6. There are 14 residues in the CDR3. CDR1 and CDR2 (germline): MNHEY, SVGEGT. Written as DNA, the CDR3 is TGTGCCAGCAGGGTGGACAGGATAAACACTGAAGCTTTCTTT. Translated, it gives CASRVDRINTEAFF.

This clonotype was detected only a few times. V and J are TRBV15 and TRBJ2-7; TRBD2 aligns across 7 bases. This CDR3 is built from 16 residues. V gave up 5 bases and J gave up 4 bases; unmatched junction bases: 14. Germline CDR1 and CDR2: LNHNV and YYDKDF (reference sequence). CDR3 nucleotide sequence: TGTGCCACCAGCTTCCCCAATAGCGGGTCGAAATACGAGCAGTACTTC. It is translated as CATSFPNSGSKYEQYF. The full variable domain, completed using reference TRBV15 and TRBJ2-7, is DAMVIQNPRYQVTQFGKPVTLSCSQTLNHNVMYWYQQKSSQAPKLLFHYYDKDFNNEADTPDNFQSRRPNTSFCFLDIRSPGLGDTAMYLCATSFPNSGSKYEQYFGPGTRLTVT.

This clonotype was counted ten times or more. The J gene is TRBJ1-2, the V gene TRBV7-9; D remains unclear. The V end lost 6 bases, the J end lost 2 bases, and 16 bases lay between the germline ends. The germline CDR1 and CDR2 sequences are SEHNR and FQNEAQ (reference sequence). CDR3 length equals 15 residues. CDR3 region: CASRPVDPPNYGYTF. The CDR3, as DNA: TGTGCCAGCAGACCAGTGGACCCCCCGAACTATGGCTACACCTTC. The whole variable domain, filled in from reference TRBV7-9 and TRBJ1-2, reads DTGVSQNPRHKITKRGQNVTFRCDPISEHNRLYWYRQTLGQGPEFLTYFQNEAQLEKSRLLSDRFSAERPKGSFSTLEIQRTEQGDSAMYLCASRPVDPPNYGYTFGSGTRLTVV.

This clonotype has more than one count but fewer than ten. V and J are TRBV6-2 or TRBV6-3 and TRBJ1-1; D remains unclear. CDR1 is MNHEY and CDR2 is SVGEGT in the germline V gene. V was cut by 8 bases and J by 1 base, with 11 bases left in between. CDR3 length equals 13 residues. The CDR3 DNA reads as TGTGCCAGCCACAACGGGCCGAACACTGAAGCTTTCTTT. It is translated as CASHNGPNTEAFF.

This clonotype appeared many times. The gene calls are TRBV28 and TRBJ1-1; 9 bases match TRBD1. In germline, CDR1 is MDHEN, CDR2 SYDVKM. The CDR3 consists of 15 residues. V lost 6 bases to trimming and J lost 11 bases; unmatched junction nucleotides: 16. The chain's CDR3 is CASSPPGTGYRVAFF. Written as DNA, the CDR3 is TGTGCCAGCAGCCCCCCCGGGACAGGGTATCGGGTGGCTTTCTTT.

This chain links TRBV5-6 with TRBJ2-2; D remains ambiguous. V lost 1 base, J lost 5 bases, and 18 bases lay in between. This CDR3 spans 17 amino acids. Germline CDR1 reads SGHDT; CDR2 reads YYEEEE. CDR3 bases: TGTGCCAGCAGCTTGACAACCACGGTTTTGGTTACCGGGGAGCTGTTTTTT. Its protein product is CASSLTTTVLVTGELFF.

This chain uses TRBV19 with TRBJ1-2, with no clear D. The CDR3 is 15 residues long. Germline V CDR1 and CDR2: LNHDA, SQIVND (reference sequence). V lost 4 bases and J 4 bases, leaving 16 bases between the germline ends. The CDR3 sequence: CASSTPGRKVYGYTF. The CDR3 coding sequence is TGTGCCAGTAGTACCCCCGGACGGAAGGTCTATGGCTACACCTTC.

This chain joins TRBV20-1 and TRBJ1-5, with D unresolved. Trimming stripped 0 bases from V and 0 bases from J, with 6 bases between. This CDR3 is built from 14 residues. Looked up from germline, CDR1 is DFQATT and CDR2 is SNEGSKA (reference sequence). The CDR3 nucleotides read TGCAGTGCTAGAGATGCAGATAGCAATCAGCCCCAGCATTTT. This encodes CSARDADSNQPQHF.

This clonotype was seen at least ten times. The genes are TRBV28 and TRBJ2-7; 8 nucleotides match TRBD1. This CDR3 is built from 16 residues. Unmatched junction bases numbered 13, after V lost 5 bases and J lost 4 bases. From germline, CDR1 is MDHEN and CDR2 SYDVKM. CDR3 bases: TGTGCCAGCAGTGAGAGGACAGGGACGAACTCTTACGAGCAGTACTTC. It yields the protein CASSERTGTNSYEQYF.

The table lists this clonotype with a few counts. The chain employs TRBV4-3 and TRBJ2-2, with D unresolved. V was cut by 3 bases and J by 4 bases, with 18 bases left in between. Germline CDR1 LGHNA, CDR2 YSLEER. CDR3 length equals 17 residues. CDR3 protein: CASSHELGRRITGELFF. The CDR3 DNA sequence: TGCGCCAGCAGCCACGAGCTTGGCCGGAGAATCACCGGGGAGCTGTTTTTT.

This clonotype has at least ten counts. V is TRBV19 and J is TRBJ2-1; TRBD2 matches at 9 bases. Germline values: CDR1 LNHDA, CDR2 SQIVND (reference sequence). The CDR3 is 16 residues long. J gave up 5 bases and V 4 bases, and 9 bases lay outside the gene matches. The CDR3 is CASSKRREGRDNEQFF. The CDR3 DNA reads as TGTGCCAGTAGTAAAAGGCGGGAGGGCCGCGACAATGAGCAGTTCTTC.

This clonotype occurred once. This chain links TRBV29-1 with TRBJ2-1; 8 positions agree with TRBD2. Trimming at V came to 3 bases and at J to 4 bases, leaving 2 bases not matched to a gene. There are 13 residues in the CDR3. Germline loops: CDR1 SQVTM, CDR2 ANQGSEA. The CDR3 DNA is TGCAGCGTTGAGGGACTAGAATACAATGAGCAGTTCTTC. It encodes CSVEGLEYNEQFF.

V is TRBV11-3 and J is TRBJ2-3; D is possibly TRBD1 (7 bases). Germline V gives CDR1 SGHNT, CDR2 YENEEA. V was cut by 5 bases and J by 4 bases, with 13 bases left in between. This CDR3 contains 14 residues. The CDR3 sequence is CASSPFRGADTQYF. CDR3 DNA sequence: TGTGCCAGCAGCCCCTTCAGGGGGGCAGATACGCAGTATTTT.

V is TRBV20-1 and J is TRBJ2-5; TRBD1 is a possible D gene (5 bases). This CDR3 region has 12 residues. Germline lookup yields CDR1 DFQATT and CDR2 SNEGSKA (reference sequence). V lost 3 bases and J lost 4, with 9 bases in between. The CDR3 sequence: CSARGQVETQYF. The DNA for the CDR3 is TGCAGTGCTAGGGGGCAGGTAGAGACCCAGTACTTC.

This clonotype showed up many times. CDR3 bases: TGTGCCAGCAGCGCCACCGGGACAAGCACAGATACGCAGTATTTT. It is translated as CASSATGTSTDTQYF. The chain has TRBV7-2 and TRBJ2-3; D is possibly TRBD1 (6 bases). The germline CDR1 and CDR2 sequences are SGHTA and FQGNSA. The V gene lost 5 bases and the J gene lost 0 bases, with 12 bases spanning the gap. This CDR3 spans 15 amino acids.

The chain links TRBV7-8 to TRBJ2-5, with 7 bases aligning to TRBD1. The CDR3 has 14 residues. Trimming took 6 bases from V and 4 from J; bases not matched to a gene: 8. Germline V gene lookup returns CDR1 SGHVS and CDR2 FQNEAQ. The CDR3 sequence is CASRDPYRGETQYF. CDR3 sequence (DNA): TGTGCCAGCAGGGACCCTTACAGGGGAGAGACCCAGTACTTC.

This clonotype was observed at least ten times. The V gene is TRBV28, the J gene TRBJ2-1, with 11 bases aligning to TRBD2. Trimming removed 3 bases from V and 7 bases from J; junction bases left unmatched: 5. This CDR3 has 15 residues. Germline CDR1 reads MDHEN; CDR2 reads SYDVKM. CDR3 sequence: CASSFQLAGENEQFF. As DNA, the CDR3 is TGTGCCAGCAGTTTTCAACTAGCGGGGGAGAATGAGCAGTTCTTC.

This clonotype has ten or more counts. This chain links TRBV7-2 with TRBJ1-1; D remains unclear. Germline V gene lookup returns CDR1 SGHTA and CDR2 FQGNSA. Trimming removed 5 bases at V and 11 bases at J, with 15 bases between. The length of the CDR3 is 12 residues. CDR3 sequence: CASSREPRRAFF. The CDR3 nucleotides read TGTGCCAGCAGCCGGGAGCCCAGGAGGGCTTTCTTT.

Written as DNA, the CDR3 is TGTGCCAGCTCAAAGGACAAGACCTATAATTCACCCCTCCACTTT. This encodes CASSKDKTYNSPLHF. The chain has TRBV18 and TRBJ1-6; TRBD1 might be the D (5 bases). The germline CDR1 and CDR2 sequences are KGHSH and LQKENI. V dropped 5 bases and J dropped 2 bases, with 10 bases sitting between them. The CDR3 has 15 residues.

The rearrangement uses TRBV10-2 and TRBJ2-5; 8 bases are shared with TRBD1. The CDR3 spans 15 residues. CDR1 is WSHSY and CDR2 is SAAADI in the germline V gene. V lost 0 bases and J lost 7; bases outside the gene matches: 7. Here the CDR3 reads CASSESPTGVGTQYF. CDR3 bases: TGCGCCAGCAGTGAGTCCCCGACAGGGGTAGGGACCCAGTACTTC.